This T cell receptor beta chain was recovered during a study of beta chain features in type 1 diabetes. Findings of the study overall: In comparison with healthy donors, patients had naive, central memory and Treg TCRB repertoires that appeared more similar. For Type 1 diabetes patients, all four CD4+ subsets carried TCRB CDR3s that were moderately but significantly shorter. A pattern of fewer insertions and more deletions at VDJ junctions was seen in type 1 diabetes patients.

The study reverse transcribed the entire isolated RNA, so it sequenced expressed TCRB transcripts. Naive, central memory and regulatory T cell samples averaged about 3.4 million reads. TCRdb's table, derived via immunoSEQ multiplex PCR, lists solely in-frame clones and lacks some. The data show 860,000 or so clones, with 17% seen just once and 0.023% held by the top ten. The CDR3 covers 17 residues. The germline CDR1 and CDR2 sequences are SGDLS and YYNGEE. V dropped 0 bases and J dropped 2; count of bases not matched to a gene: 6. This clone appeared a few times. Its antigen is currently unknown. The identical CDR3 is also encoded by other nucleotide sequences in the sample.

This sequence joins TRBV9 and TRBJ2-5; 11 bases are a match to TRBD2. The source material was naive CD4+ T cells from blood. The clonotype originates from a woman aged 18-35 years in good health. The CDR3 loop reads CASSVGLAGGGQETQYF. In nucleotides, the CDR3 is TGTGCCAGCAGCGTAGGGCTAGCGGGAGGCGGACAAGAGACCCAGTACTTC.